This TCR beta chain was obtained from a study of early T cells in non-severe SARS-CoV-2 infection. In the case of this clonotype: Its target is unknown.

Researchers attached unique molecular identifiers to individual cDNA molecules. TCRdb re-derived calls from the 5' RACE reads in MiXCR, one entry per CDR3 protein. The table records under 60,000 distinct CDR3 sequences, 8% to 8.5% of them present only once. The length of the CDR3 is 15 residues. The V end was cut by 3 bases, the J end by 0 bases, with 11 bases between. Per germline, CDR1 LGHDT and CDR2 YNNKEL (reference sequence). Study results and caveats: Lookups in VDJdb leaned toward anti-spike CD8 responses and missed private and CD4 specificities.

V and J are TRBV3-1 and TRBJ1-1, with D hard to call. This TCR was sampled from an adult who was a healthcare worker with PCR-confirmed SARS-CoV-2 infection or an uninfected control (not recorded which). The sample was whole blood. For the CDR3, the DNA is TGTGCCAGCAGCCACCTTAGGACGATGAACACTGAAGCTTTCTTT. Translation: CASSHLRTMNTEAFF.